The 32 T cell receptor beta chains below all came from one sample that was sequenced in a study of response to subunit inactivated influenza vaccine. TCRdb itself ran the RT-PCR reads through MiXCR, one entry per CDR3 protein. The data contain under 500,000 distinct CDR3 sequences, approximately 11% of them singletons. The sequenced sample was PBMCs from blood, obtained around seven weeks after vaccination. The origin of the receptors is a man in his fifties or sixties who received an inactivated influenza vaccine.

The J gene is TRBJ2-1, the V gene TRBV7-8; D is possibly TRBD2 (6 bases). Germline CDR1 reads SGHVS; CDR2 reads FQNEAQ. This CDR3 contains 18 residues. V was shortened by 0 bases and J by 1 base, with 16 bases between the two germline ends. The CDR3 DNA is TGTGCCAGCAGCTTAGCTCGGCGGGGCGTCGCATCCTACAATGAGCAGTTCTTC. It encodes CASSLARRGVASYNEQFF.

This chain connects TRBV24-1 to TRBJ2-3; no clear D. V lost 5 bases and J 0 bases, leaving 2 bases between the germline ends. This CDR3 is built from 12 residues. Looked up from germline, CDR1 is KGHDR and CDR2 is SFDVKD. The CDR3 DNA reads TGTGCCACCAGTGGCAGCACAGATACGCAGTATTTT. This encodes CATSGSTDTQYF.

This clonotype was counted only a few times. The CDR3: CASSSYISYEQYF. CDR3 DNA sequence: TGTGCCAGCAGCTCCTATATCTCCTACGAGCAGTACTTC. The chain couples TRBV7-2 to TRBJ2-7, with unresolved D. V was clipped by 4 bases and J by 0 bases, with 7 bases between them. Germline V gene sequence: CDR1 SGHTA, CDR2 FQGNSA. This CDR3 spans 13 amino acids.

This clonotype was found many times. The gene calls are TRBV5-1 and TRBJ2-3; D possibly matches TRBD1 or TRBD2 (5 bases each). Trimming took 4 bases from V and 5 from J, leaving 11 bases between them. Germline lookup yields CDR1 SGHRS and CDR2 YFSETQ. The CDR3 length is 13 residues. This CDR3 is CASSVWGRDTQYF. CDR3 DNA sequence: TGCGCCAGCAGCGTGTGGGGACGAGATACGCAGTATTTT.

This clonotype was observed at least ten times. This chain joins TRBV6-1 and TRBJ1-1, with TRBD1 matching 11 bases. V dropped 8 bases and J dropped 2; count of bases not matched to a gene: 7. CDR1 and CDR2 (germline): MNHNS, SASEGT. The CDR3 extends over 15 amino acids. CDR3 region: CASVARTGGNTEAFF. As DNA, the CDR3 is TGTGCCAGCGTGGCCCGGACAGGGGGCAACACTGAAGCTTTCTTT.

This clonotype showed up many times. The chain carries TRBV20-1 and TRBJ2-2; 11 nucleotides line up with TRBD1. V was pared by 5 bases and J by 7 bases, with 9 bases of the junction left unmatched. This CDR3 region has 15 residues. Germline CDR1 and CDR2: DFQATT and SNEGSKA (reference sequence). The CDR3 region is CSALYGQGAGGELFF. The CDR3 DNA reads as TGCAGTGCTCTTTACGGACAGGGGGCAGGCGGGGAGCTGTTTTTT.

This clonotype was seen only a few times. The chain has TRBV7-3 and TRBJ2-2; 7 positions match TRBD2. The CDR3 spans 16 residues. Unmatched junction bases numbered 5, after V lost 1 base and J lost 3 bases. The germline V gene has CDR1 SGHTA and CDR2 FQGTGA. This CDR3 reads CASSLMAGVDTGELFF. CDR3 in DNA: TGTGCCAGCAGCTTAATGGCGGGAGTCGACACCGGGGAGCTGTTTTTT.

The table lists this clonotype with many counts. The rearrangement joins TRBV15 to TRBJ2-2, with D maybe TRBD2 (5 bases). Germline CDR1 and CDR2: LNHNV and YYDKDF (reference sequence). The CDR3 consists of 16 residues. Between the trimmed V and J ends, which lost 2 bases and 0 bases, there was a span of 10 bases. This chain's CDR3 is CATSRYPGTNTGELFF. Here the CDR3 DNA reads TGTGCCACCAGCAGATACCCGGGAACGAACACCGGGGAGCTGTTTTTT.

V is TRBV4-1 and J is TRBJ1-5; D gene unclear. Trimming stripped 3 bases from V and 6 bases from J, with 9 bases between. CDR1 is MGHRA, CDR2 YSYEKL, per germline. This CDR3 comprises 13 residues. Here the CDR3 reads CASSQSPIQPQHF. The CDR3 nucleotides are TGCGCCAGCAGCCAGTCCCCTATTCAGCCCCAGCATTTT.

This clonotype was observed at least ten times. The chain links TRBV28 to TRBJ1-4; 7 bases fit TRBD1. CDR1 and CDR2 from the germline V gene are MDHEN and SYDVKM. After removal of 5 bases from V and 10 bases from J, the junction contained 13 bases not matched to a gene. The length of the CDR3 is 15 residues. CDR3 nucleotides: TGTGCCAGCAGTCTCCGAGGGGGCCTTATAGGAAAACTGTTTTTT. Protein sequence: CASSLRGGLIGKLFF.

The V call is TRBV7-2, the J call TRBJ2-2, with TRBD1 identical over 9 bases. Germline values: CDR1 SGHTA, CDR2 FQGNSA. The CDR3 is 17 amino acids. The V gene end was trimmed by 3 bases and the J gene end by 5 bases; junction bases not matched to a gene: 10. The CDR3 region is CASSFYMDRGKTGELFF. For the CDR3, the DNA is TGTGCCAGCAGCTTCTATATGGACAGGGGCAAAACCGGGGAGCTGTTTTTT.

The DNA for the CDR3 is TGCGCCAGCAGCCCGGACAGGGATACACCAGATACGCAGTATTTT. As protein: CASSPDRDTPDTQYF. The chain combines TRBV5-1 with TRBJ2-3; 8 bases align to TRBD1. CDR1 SGHRS and CDR2 YFSETQ come from the germline V gene. With 4 bases clipped from V and 4 bases from J, the junction kept 8 bases outside the gene matches. The CDR3 loop spans 15 amino acids.

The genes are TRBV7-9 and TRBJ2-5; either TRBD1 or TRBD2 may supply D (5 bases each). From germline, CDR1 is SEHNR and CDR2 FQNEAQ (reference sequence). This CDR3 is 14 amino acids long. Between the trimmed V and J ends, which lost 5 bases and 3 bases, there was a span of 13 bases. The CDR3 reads CASSHAGTEETQYF. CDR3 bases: TGTGCCAGCAGCCACGCCGGGACGGAAGAGACCCAGTACTTC.

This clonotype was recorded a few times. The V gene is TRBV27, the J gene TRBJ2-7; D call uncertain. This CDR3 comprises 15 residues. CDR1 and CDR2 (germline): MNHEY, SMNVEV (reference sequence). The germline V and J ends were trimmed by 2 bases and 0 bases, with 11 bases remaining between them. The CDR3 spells CASSLMGLSSYEQYF. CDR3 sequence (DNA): TGTGCCAGCAGTTTAATGGGTCTAAGCTCCTACGAGCAGTACTTC.

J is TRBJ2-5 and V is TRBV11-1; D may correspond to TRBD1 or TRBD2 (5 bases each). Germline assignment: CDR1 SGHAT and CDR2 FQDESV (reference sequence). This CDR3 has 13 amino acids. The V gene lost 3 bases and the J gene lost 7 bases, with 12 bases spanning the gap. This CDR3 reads CASSFFRERTQYF. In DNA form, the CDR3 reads TGTGCCAGCAGCTTCTTCAGGGAGCGGACCCAGTACTTC. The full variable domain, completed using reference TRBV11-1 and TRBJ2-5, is EAEVAQSPRYKITEKSQAVAFWCDPISGHATLYWYRQILGQGPELLVQFQDESVVDDSQLPKDRFSAERLKGVDSTLKIQPAELGDSAMYLCASSFFRERTQYFGPGTRLLVL.

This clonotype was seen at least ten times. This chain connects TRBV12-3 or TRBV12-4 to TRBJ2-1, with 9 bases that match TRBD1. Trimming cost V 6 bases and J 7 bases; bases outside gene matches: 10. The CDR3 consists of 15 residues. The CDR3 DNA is TGTGCCAGCAGAATAACCGGGACAGGGAAGAATGAGCAGTTCTTC. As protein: CASRITGTGKNEQFF.

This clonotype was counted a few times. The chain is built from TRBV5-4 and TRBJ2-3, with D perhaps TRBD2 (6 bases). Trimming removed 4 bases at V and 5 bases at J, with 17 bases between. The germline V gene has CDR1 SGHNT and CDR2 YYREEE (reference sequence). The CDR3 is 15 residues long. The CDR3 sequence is CASSARRSAGDTQYF. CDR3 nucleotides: TGTGCCAGCAGCGCCCGACGTTCAGCGGGAGATACGCAGTATTTT. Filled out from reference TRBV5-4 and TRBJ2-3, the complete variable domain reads ETGVTQSPTHLIKTRGQQVTLRCSSQSGHNTVSWYQQALGQGPQFIFQYYREEENGRGNFPPRFSGLQFPNYSSELNVNALELDDSALYLCASSARRSAGDTQYFGPGTRLTVL.

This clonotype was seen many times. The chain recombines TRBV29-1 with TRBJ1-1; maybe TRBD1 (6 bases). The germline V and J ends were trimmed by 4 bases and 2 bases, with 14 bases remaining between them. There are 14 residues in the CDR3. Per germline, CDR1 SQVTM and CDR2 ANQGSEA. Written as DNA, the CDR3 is TGCAGCGTTGGCGTGCGGGGGCGTAACACTGAAGCTTTCTTT. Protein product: CSVGVRGRNTEAFF.

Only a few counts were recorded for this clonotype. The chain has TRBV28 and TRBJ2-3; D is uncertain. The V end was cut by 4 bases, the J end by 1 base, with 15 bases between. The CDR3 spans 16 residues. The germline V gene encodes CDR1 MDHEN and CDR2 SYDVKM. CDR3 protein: CASSSIDWSRTDTQYF. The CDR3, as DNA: TGTGCCAGCAGTTCTATTGACTGGTCCCGCACAGATACGCAGTATTTT.

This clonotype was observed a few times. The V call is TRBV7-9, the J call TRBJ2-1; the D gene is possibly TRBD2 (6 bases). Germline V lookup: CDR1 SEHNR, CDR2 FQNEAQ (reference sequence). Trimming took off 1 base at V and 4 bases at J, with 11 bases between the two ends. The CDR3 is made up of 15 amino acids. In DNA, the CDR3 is TGTGCCAGCAGCTTAGGCTCGACTAGGTACAATGAGCAGTTCTTC. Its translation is CASSLGSTRYNEQFF.

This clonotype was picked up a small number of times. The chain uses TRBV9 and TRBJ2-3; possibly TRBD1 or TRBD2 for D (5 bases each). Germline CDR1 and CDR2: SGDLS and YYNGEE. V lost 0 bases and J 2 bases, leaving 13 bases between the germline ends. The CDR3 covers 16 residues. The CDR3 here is CASSVGDLLSTDTQYF. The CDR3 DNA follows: TGTGCCAGCAGCGTAGGGGACCTCCTTTCCACAGATACGCAGTATTTT.

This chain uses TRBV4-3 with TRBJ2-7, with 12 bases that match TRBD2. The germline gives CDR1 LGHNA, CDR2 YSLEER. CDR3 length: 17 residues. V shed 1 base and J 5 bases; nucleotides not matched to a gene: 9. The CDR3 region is CASSQVSLAGGPHEQYF. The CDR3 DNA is TGCGCCAGCAGCCAAGTTTCGCTAGCGGGGGGGCCCCACGAGCAGTACTTC.

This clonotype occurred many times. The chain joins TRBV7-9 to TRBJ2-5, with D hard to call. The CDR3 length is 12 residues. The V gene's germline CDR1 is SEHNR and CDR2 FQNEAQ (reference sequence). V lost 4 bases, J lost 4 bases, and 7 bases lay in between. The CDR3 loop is CASSSGGETQYF. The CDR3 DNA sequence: TGTGCCAGCAGCTCGGGCGGAGAGACCCAGTACTTC.

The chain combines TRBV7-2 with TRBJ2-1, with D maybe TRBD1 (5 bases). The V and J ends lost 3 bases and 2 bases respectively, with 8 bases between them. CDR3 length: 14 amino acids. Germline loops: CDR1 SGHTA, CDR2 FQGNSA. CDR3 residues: CASSLRTTYNEQFF. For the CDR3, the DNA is TGTGCCAGCAGCTTGAGGACAACCTACAATGAGCAGTTCTTC. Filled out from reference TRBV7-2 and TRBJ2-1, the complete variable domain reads GAGVSQSPSNKVTEKGKDVELRCDPISGHTALYWYRQSLGQGLEFLIYFQGNSAPDKSGLPSDRFSAERTGGSVSTLTIQRTQQEDSAVYLCASSLRTTYNEQFFGPGTRLTVL.

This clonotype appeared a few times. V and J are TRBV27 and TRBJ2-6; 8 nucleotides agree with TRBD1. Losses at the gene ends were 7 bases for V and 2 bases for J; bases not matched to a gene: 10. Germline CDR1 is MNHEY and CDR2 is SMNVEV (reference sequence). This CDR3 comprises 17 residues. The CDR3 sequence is CASTKWTGRPGANVLTF. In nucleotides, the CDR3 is TGTGCCAGCACCAAATGGACAGGGCGACCTGGGGCCAACGTCCTGACTTTC. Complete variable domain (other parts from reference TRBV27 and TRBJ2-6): EAQVTQNPRYLITVTGKKLTVTCSQNMNHEYMSWYRQDPGLGLRQIYYSMNVEVTDKGDVPEGYKVSRKEKRNFPLILESPSPNQTSLYFCASTKWTGRPGANVLTFGAGSRLTVL.

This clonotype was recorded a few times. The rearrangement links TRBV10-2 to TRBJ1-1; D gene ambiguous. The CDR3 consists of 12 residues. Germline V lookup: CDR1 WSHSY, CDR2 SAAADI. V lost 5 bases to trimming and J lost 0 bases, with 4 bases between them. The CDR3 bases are TGCGCCAGCAGTATATTGAACACTGAAGCTTTCTTT. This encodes CASSILNTEAFF.

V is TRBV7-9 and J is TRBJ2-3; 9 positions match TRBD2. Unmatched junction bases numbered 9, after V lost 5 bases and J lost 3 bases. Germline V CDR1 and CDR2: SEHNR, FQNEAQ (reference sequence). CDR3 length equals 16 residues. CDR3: CASSLGLANPTDTQYF. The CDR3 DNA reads TGTGCCAGCAGCCTCGGACTAGCGAATCCTACAGATACGCAGTATTTT.

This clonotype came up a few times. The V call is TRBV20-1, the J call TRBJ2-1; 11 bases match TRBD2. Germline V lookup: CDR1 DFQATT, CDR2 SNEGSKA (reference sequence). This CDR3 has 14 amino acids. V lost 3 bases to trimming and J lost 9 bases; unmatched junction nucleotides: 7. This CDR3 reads CSASNSGRASEQFF. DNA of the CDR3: TGCAGTGCTAGTAATAGCGGGAGGGCTAGTGAGCAGTTCTTC.

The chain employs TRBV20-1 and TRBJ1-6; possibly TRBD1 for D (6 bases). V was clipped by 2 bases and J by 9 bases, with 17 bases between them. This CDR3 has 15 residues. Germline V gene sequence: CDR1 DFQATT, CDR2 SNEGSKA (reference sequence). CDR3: CSARTQGTGGSPLHF. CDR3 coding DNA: TGCAGTGCTAGAACCCAGGGGACGGGGGGTTCACCCCTCCACTTT.

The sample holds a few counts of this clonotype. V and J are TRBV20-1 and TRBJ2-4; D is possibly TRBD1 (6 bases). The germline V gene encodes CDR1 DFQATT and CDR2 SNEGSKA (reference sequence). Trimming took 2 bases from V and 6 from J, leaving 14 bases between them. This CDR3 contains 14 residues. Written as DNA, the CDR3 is TGCAGTGCTAGATGGGGGAGAGGGGGAAACATTCAGTACTTC. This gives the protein CSARWGRGGNIQYF.

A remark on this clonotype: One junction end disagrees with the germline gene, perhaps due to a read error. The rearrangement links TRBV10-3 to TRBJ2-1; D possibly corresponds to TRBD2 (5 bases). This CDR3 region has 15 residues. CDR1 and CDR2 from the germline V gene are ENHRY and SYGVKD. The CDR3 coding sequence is TGTGCCATCAGTGATCGGGGTGGGTCCTCCAATGAGCAGTTCTTC. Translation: CAISDRGGSSNEQFF.

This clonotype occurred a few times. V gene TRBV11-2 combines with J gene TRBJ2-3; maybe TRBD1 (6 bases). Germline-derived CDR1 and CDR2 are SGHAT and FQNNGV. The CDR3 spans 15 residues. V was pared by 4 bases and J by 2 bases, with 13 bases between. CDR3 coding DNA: TGTGCCAGCAGCTCATGGGGGCGGGCCACAGATACGCAGTATTTT. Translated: CASSSWGRATDTQYF.